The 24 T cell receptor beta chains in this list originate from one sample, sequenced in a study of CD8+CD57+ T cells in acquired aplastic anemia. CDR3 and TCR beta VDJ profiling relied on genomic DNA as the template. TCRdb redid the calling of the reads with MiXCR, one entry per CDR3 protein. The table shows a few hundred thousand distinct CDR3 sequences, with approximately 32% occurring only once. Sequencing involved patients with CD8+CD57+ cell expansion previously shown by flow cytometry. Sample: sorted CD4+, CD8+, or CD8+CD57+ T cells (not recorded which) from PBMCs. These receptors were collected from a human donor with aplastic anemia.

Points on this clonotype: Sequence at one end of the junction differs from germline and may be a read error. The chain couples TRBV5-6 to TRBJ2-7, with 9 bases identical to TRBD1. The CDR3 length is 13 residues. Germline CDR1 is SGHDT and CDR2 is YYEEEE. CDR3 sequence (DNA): TGTGCCAGCAGCCCCAACTGGGACAGGGTTGGGTCCTTC. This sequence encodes CASSPNWDRVGSF.

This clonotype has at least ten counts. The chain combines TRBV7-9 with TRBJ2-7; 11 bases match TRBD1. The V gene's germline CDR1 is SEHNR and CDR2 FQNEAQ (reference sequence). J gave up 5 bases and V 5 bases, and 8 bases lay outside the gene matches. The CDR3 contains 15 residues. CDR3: CASSIGQGAKNEQYF. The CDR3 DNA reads TGTGCCAGCAGCATAGGACAGGGGGCAAAGAACGAGCAGTACTTC.

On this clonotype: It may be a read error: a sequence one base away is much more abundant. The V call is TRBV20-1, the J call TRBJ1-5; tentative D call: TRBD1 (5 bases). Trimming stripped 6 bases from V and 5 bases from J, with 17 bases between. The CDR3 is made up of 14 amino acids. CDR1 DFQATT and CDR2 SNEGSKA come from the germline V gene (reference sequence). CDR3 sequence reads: CSALTGLGDQPQHF. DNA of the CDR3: TGCAGTGCCCTTACAGGCCTGGGCGATCAGCCCCAGCATTTT.

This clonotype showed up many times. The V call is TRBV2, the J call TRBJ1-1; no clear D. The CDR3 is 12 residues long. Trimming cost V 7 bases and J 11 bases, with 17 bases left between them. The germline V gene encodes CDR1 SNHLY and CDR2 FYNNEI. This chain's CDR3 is CASNKDGVGAFF. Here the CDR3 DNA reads TGTGCCAGCAATAAGGACGGAGTCGGGGCTTTCTTT.

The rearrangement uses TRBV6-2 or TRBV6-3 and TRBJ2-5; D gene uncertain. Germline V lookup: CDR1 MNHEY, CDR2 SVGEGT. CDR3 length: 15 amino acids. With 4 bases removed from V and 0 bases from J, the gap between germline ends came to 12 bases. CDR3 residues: CASSFPELYQETQYF. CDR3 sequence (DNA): TGTGCCAGCAGTTTCCCTGAATTGTACCAAGAGACCCAGTACTTC.

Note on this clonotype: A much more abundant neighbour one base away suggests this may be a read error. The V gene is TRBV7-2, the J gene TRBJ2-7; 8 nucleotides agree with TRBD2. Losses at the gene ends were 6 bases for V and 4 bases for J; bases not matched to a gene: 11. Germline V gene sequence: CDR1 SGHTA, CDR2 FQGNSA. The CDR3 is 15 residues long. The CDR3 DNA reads TGTGCCAGCAGTTCCCGGGTAGCGGGATTTTACGAGCAGTACTTC. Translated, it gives CASSSRVAGFYEQYF.

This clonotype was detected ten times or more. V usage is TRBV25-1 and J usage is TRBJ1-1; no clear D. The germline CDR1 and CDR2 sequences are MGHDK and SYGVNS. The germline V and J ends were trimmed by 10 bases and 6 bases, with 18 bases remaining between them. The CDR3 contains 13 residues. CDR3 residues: CATNGGSNAEAFF. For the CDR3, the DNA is TGTGCCACTAACGGAGGGAGTAACGCTGAAGCTTTCTTT.

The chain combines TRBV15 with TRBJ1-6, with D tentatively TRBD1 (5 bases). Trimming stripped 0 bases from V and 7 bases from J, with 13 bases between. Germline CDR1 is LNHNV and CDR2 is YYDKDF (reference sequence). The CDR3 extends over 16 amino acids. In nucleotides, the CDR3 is TGTGCCACCAGCAGAGAGGAGGGTTGGGACAATTCACCCCTCCACTTT. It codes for CATSREEGWDNSPLHF.

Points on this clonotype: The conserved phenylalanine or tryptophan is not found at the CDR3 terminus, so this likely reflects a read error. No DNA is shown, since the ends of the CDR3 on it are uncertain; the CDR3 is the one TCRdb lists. The CDR3 spells CASSKTGGADY. V usage is TRBV7-3 and J usage is TRBJ2-3; TRBD1 is taken as the D call from the table, unchecked against the DNA. The length of the CDR3 is 11 amino acids, counting both ends. Germline V gene data show CDR1 as SGHTA and CDR2 as FQGTGA.

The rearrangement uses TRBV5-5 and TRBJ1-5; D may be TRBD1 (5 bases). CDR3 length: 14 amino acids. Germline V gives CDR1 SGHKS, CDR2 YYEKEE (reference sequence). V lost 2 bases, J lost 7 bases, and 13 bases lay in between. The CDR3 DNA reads TGTGCCAGCAGCTTTTGGGGGGTATTGCAGCCCCAGCATTTT. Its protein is CASSFWGVLQPQHF.

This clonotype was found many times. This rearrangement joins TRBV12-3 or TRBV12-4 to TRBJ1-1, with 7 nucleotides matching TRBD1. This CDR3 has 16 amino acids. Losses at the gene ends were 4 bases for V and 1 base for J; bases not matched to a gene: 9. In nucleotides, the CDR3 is TGTGCCAGCAGTTCCTCACAGGGACAGCCGAACACTGAAGCTTTCTTT. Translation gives CASSSSQGQPNTEAFF.

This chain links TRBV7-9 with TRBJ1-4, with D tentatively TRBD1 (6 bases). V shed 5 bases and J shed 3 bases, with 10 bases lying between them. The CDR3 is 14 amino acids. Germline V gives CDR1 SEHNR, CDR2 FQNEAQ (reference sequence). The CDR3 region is CASSTGIANEKLFF. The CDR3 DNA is TGTGCCAGCAGCACAGGGATCGCTAATGAAAAACTGTTTTTT.

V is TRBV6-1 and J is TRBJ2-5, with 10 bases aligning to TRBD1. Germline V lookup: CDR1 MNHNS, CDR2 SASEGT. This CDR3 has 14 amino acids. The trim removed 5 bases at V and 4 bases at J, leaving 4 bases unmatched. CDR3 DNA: TGTGCCAGCAGTCTTGACAGGGGGCGAGAGACCCAGTACTTC. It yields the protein CASSLDRGRETQYF.

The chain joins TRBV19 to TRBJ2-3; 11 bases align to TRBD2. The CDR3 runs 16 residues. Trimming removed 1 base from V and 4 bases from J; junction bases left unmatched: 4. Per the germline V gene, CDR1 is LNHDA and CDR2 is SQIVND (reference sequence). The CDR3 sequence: CASSIGGSGRADTQYF. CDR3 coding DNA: TGTGCCAGTAGTATAGGAGGTAGCGGGAGGGCAGATACGCAGTATTTT.

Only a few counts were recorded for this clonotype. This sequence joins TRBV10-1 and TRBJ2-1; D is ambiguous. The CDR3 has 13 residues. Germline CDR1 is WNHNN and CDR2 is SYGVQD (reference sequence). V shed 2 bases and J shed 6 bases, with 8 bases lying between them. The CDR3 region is CASSELTLNEQFF. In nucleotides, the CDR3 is TGCGCCAGCAGTGAGCTTACCCTCAATGAGCAGTTCTTC.

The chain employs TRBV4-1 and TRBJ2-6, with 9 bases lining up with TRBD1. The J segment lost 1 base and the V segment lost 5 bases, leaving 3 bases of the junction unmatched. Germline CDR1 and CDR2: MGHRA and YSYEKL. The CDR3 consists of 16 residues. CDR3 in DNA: TGCGCCAGCAGCGCGACAGGGGGATCTGGGGCCAACGTCCTGACTTTC. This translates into CASSATGGSGANVLTF.

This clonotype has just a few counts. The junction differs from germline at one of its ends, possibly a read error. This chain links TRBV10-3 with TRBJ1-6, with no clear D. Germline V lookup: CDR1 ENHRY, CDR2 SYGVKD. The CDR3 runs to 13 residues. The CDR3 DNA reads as TGTGCCAGCAGTTACCCTCCTCCATCACCCCTCCACTTT. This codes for CASSYPPPSPLHF.

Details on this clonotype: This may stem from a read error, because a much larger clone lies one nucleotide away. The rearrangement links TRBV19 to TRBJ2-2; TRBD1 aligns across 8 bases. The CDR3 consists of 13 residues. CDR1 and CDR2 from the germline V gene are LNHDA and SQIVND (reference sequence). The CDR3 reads CASSDRGTGEPFF. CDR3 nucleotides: TGTGCCAGTTCTGACAGGGGAACCGGGGAGCCGTTTTTT.

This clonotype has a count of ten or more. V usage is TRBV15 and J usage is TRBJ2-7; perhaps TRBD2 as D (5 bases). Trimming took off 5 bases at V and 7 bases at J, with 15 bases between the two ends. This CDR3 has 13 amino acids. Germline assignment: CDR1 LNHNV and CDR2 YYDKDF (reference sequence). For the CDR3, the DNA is TGTGCCACCAGCGGAGGAACCTTTGAAGAGCAGTACTTC. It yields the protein CATSGGTFEEQYF.

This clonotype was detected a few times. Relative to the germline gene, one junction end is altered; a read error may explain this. CDR3 protein: CASSLELVSSGNTIYF. The CDR3 bases are TGTGCCAGCAGCTTGGAACTTGTAAGCTCTGGAAACACCATATATTTT. The rearrangement joins TRBV5-1 to TRBJ1-3, with unresolved D. Germline V gene data show CDR1 as SGHRS and CDR2 as YFSETQ. The length of the CDR3 is 16 residues.

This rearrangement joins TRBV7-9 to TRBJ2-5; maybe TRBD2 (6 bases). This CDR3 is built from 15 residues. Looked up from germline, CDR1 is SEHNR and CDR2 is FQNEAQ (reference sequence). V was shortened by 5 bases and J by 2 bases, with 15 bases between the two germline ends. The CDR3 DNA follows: TGTGCCAGCAGCCTCTCCCTGGGGGGACAAGAGACCCAGTACTTC. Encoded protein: CASSLSLGGQETQYF.

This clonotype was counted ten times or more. In DNA form, the CDR3 reads TGCGCCAGCAGCCAAGGCCCCCTGGGCGGCACCGAGCAGTACTTC. As protein: CASSQGPLGGTEQYF. The chain carries TRBV4-3 and TRBJ2-7; D not certain. CDR3 length: 15 amino acids. Germline values: CDR1 LGHNA, CDR2 YSLEER. Deletions cut 1 base from V and 6 bases from J, with 16 bases between.

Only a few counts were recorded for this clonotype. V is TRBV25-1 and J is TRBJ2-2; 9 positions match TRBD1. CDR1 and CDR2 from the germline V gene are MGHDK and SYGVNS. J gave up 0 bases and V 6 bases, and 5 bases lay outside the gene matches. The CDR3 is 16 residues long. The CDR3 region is CASSATGGANTGELFF. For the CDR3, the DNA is TGTGCCAGCAGCGCTACAGGGGGCGCGAACACCGGGGAGCTGTTTTTT. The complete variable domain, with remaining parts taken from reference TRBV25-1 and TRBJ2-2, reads EADIYQTPRYLVIGTGKKITLECSQTMGHDKMYWYQQDPGMELHLIHYSYGVNSTEKGDLSSESTVSRIRTEHFPLTLESARPSHTSQYLCASSATGGANTGELFFGEGSRLTVL.

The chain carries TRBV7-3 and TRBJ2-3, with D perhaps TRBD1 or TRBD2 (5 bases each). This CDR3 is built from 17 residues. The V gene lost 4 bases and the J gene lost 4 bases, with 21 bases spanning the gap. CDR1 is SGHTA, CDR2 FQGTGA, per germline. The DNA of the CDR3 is TGTGCCAGCAGCTCCGGGAAATCAGGGTTTGACGCAGATACGCAGTATTTT. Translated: CASSSGKSGFDADTQYF.